The source of this TCR beta chain is a study of OX40 agonist ivuxolimab in advanced cancers. Profiled with immunoSEQ multiplex PCR; TCRdb holds only in-frame clones, not every one. This sample has approximately 58,000 clones; about 87% occur once, and the top ten carry 3% to 3.5%. Sequenced material: CD4+ or CD8+ T cells sorted from blood, taken in a trial of the OX40 agonist ivuxolimab. The clonotype comes from an adult with an advanced solid tumor such as melanoma, head and neck, liver or kidney cancer.

The CDR3 region has the DNA TGTGCCAGTAGTCTCAGGACAGGGACGAAAGGCAACGTCCTGACTTTC. It is translated as CASSLRTGTKGNVLTF. This sequence joins TRBV19 and TRBJ2-6, with TRBD1 identical over 8 bases. In germline, CDR1 is LNHDA, CDR2 SQIVND (reference sequence). The CDR3 extends over 16 amino acids. Germline trimming cut 5 bases from V and 9 bases from J; bases unmatched to any gene: 12.